This entry lists 14 T cell receptor beta chains sequenced from one sample in a study of shared clonotypes between healthy human individuals. Only CD45RO-negative cells positively selected for CCR7 counted as naive CD8 cells, so terminally differentiated effector memory CD45RA+ cells were excluded. Data came from immunoSEQ multiplex PCR; TCRdb stores just in-frame clones and leaves some out. Counted here are around 2,000,000 clones, approximately 95% occurring once; the ten biggest clones make up approximately 1.2%. Sequencing was done on a sample of naive CD8+ T cells sorted from blood. These receptor sequences come from a man aged 18 to 30 in good health.

The chain is built from TRBV30 and TRBJ1-5; TRBD1 agrees at 8 bases. Losses at the gene ends were 3 bases for V and 5 bases for J; bases not matched to a gene: 3. CDR1 is GTSNPN and CDR2 is SVGIG in the germline V gene (reference sequence). This CDR3 is built from 13 residues. The DNA for the CDR3 is TGTGCCTGGAGCCCACAGGGGGATCAGCCCCAGCATTTT. The encoded protein is CAWSPQGDQPQHF.

The J gene is TRBJ2-5, the V gene TRBV13; TRBD2 matches at 7 bases. V dropped 9 bases and J dropped 4; count of bases not matched to a gene: 5. The CDR3 consists of 12 residues. Germline lookup yields CDR1 PRHDT and CDR2 FYEKMQ (reference sequence). This CDR3 reads CAREAGTETQYF. Here the CDR3 DNA reads TGTGCCAGGGAAGCGGGAACAGAGACCCAGTACTTC. Full variable domain (outside the CDR3, taken from reference TRBV13 and TRBJ2-5): AAGVIQSPRHLIKEKRETATLKCYPIPRHDTVYWYQQGPGQDPQFLISFYEKMQSDKGSIPDRFSAQQFSDYHSELNMSSLELGDSALYFCAREAGTETQYFGPGTRLLVL.

The V call is TRBV27, the J call TRBJ2-2; no reliable D call. V was pared by 3 bases and J by 4 bases, with 9 bases between. The CDR3 is 14 residues long. Germline assignment: CDR1 MNHEY and CDR2 SMNVEV (reference sequence). The CDR3 DNA reads TGTGCCAGCAGTTTTATGGGCGCCACCGGGGAGCTGTTTTTT. It yields the protein CASSFMGATGELFF.

CDR3 bases: TGTGCCAGCAGCGACGCCTCGGGGACTAATGAAAAACTGTTTTTT. Amino acid sequence: CASSDASGTNEKLFF. The chain carries TRBV9 and TRBJ1-4; D is ambiguous. This CDR3 has 15 amino acids. V lost 3 bases and J 2 bases, leaving 11 bases between the germline ends. CDR1 is SGDLS and CDR2 is YYNGEE in the germline V gene.

The chain is built from TRBV27 and TRBJ1-5; no clear D. The CDR3 consists of 13 residues. Trimming removed 6 bases from V and 5 bases from J, with 11 bases in between. In germline, CDR1 is MNHEY, CDR2 SMNVEV (reference sequence). The CDR3 loop is CASRLGPHQPQHF. For the CDR3, the DNA is TGTGCCAGCAGACTTGGGCCTCATCAGCCCCAGCATTTT.

The chain couples TRBV5-1 to TRBJ2-3; 8 bases fit TRBD2. The junction had 6 bases not matched to a gene; V was cut back by 4 bases and J by 2 bases. In germline, CDR1 is SGHRS, CDR2 YFSETQ. There are 15 residues in the CDR3. The CDR3 DNA follows: TGCGCCAGCAGCCTCTTAGCGGGGAACACAGATACGCAGTATTTT. Translation gives CASSLLAGNTDTQYF.

J is TRBJ1-5 and V is TRBV5-6; no definite D call. V gave up 0 bases and J gave up 0 bases, with 7 bases separating them. The CDR3 totals 15 residues. The V gene's germline CDR1 is SGHDT and CDR2 YYEEEE. DNA for the CDR3: TGTGCCAGCAGCTTGGGGGTTAATAGCAATCAGCCCCAGCATTTT. This gives the protein CASSLGVNSNQPQHF.

The gene calls are TRBV30 and TRBJ1-1, with D tentatively TRBD1 (5 bases). Looked up from germline, CDR1 is GTSNPN and CDR2 is SVGIG (reference sequence). V lost 6 bases and J 6 bases, leaving 23 bases between the germline ends. CDR3 length: 15 amino acids. CDR3 region: CACLGPELLGAEAFF. CDR3 sequence (DNA): TGTGCCTGTCTAGGACCCGAGCTTCTAGGGGCTGAAGCTTTCTTT.

V usage is TRBV19 and J usage is TRBJ1-2; tentatively, D is TRBD1 (5 bases). Germline V gene sequence: CDR1 LNHDA, CDR2 SQIVND (reference sequence). The CDR3 consists of 12 residues. The ends were cut back, 5 bases at V and 8 bases at J, with 12 bases in the middle. The CDR3 nucleotides read TGTGCCAGTAGTTCAGGGCTCCCAGGCTACACCTTC. This codes for CASSSGLPGYTF.

The chain joins TRBV4-3 to TRBJ2-2; 7 nucleotides line up with TRBD2. CDR1 and CDR2 from the germline V gene are LGHNA and YSLEER. V shed 1 base and J 6 bases; nucleotides not matched to a gene: 14. CDR3 length: 18 amino acids. The CDR3 nucleotides read TGCGCCAGCAGCCAAGCCCCTAGCGGCTCCAACGAGCCCGGGGAGCTGTTTTTT. This gives the protein CASSQAPSGSNEPGELFF.

The chain couples TRBV6-5 to TRBJ2-3; 7 bases align to TRBD1. V was pared by 0 bases and J by 6 bases, with 6 bases of the junction left unmatched. Germline CDR1 reads MNHEY; CDR2 reads SVGAGI. The CDR3 loop spans 15 amino acids. The CDR3 protein is CASSYSRQGFDTQYF. In DNA form, the CDR3 reads TGTGCCAGCAGTTACTCGAGACAGGGCTTCGATACGCAGTATTTT.

CDR3 in amino acids: CASSYGGADTQYF. As DNA, the CDR3 is TGTGCCAGCAGCTACGGGGGGGCAGATACGCAGTATTTT. The chain recombines TRBV9 with TRBJ2-3; 8 bases align to TRBD2. The J segment lost 4 bases and the V segment lost 4 bases, leaving 2 bases of the junction unmatched. There are 13 residues in the CDR3. The germline V gene has CDR1 SGDLS and CDR2 YYNGEE.

Comments on this clone: Distinct nucleotide sequences in the sample also encode this CDR3. The chain has TRBV28 and TRBJ2-1; D is undetermined. CDR1 and CDR2 from the germline V gene are MDHEN and SYDVKM. Trimming left V 5 bases short and J 6 bases short, with 2 bases between. The length of the CDR3 is 10 residues. Written as DNA, the CDR3 is TGTGCCAGCAGTACCAATGAGCAGTTCTTC. The encoded protein is CASSTNEQFF.

The rearrangement joins TRBV4-1 to TRBJ2-1; 7 nucleotides match TRBD1. The CDR3 is made up of 17 amino acids. V was pared by 4 bases and J by 5 bases, with 14 bases of the junction left unmatched. Germline-derived CDR1 and CDR2 are MGHRA and YSYEKL. In nucleotides, the CDR3 is TGCGCCAGCAGCCTTCTATCAACTAGACAGGGCGACAATGAGCAGTTCTTC. Translating it yields CASSLLSTRQGDNEQFF.